Each of the 22 T cell receptor beta chains below was sequenced from the same sample in a study of cytomegalovirus exposure and HLA in healthy donors. The PCR used 60 Vbeta and 13 Jbeta primers. Some clones are missing from TCRdb's copy, which holds only in-frame ones; the method was immunoSEQ multiplex PCR. The sample lists around 160,000 clones, 70% to 90% occurring once. The sequenced sample consisted of PBMCs. Receptors were obtained from a man aged 18 to 29 in good health and CMV-seropositive.

V gene TRBV6-6 combines with J gene TRBJ2-5, with 13 bases aligning to TRBD2. Germline CDR1 MNHNY, CDR2 SVGAGI (reference sequence). J lost 5 bases, V lost 8 bases, and 2 bases had no gene match. The CDR3 contains 13 residues. CDR3 bases: TGTGCCAGCCGGACTAGCGGGGGCGAGACCCAGTACTTC. Its translation: CASRTSGGETQYF.

In its sample, this clone was seen once. V usage is TRBV6-9 and J usage is TRBJ2-5; D is uncertain. Judging by the DNA end, TRBJ2-7 fits better; the J call may be wrong. This CDR3 has 14 residues. Germline CDR1 reads MNHGY; CDR2 reads SVAAGI. The CDR3 sequence is CASSYPSPLYEQYF. The CDR3 DNA reads as TGTGCCAGCAGTTATCCAAGTCCCCTTTACGAGCAGTACTTC.

This chain links TRBV29-1 with TRBJ2-7; D perhaps matches TRBD2 (5 bases). This CDR3 is 11 amino acids long. Per the germline V gene, CDR1 is SQVTM and CDR2 is ANQGSEA. Trimming left V 2 bases short and J 5 bases short, with 7 bases between. The CDR3 loop is CSVESGDEQYF. For the CDR3, the DNA is TGCAGCGTTGAATCCGGGGACGAGCAGTACTTC.

V gene TRBV9 combines with J gene TRBJ2-5; D might be TRBD1 (6 bases). This CDR3 contains 13 residues. The V end lost 4 bases, the J end lost 2 bases, and 9 bases lay between the germline ends. Germline loops: CDR1 SGDLS, CDR2 YYNGEE. This CDR3 reads CASSSGQQETQYF. CDR3 coding DNA: TGTGCCAGCAGCTCGGGACAACAAGAGACCCAGTACTTC.

The gene calls are TRBV18 and TRBJ1-3; D gene uncertain. This CDR3 has 16 amino acids. Germline V gives CDR1 KGHSH, CDR2 LQKENI. Trimming removed 0 bases at V and 0 bases at J, with 9 bases between. CDR3 DNA sequence: TGTGCCAGCTCACCACCGGTTCCAGGCTCTGGAAACACCATATATTTT. Translation: CASSPPVPGSGNTIYF.

This sequence joins TRBV5-6 and TRBJ2-1; D is ambiguous. V lost 0 bases to trimming and J lost 8 bases, with 9 bases between them. From germline, CDR1 is SGHDT and CDR2 YYEEEE. There are 13 residues in the CDR3. CDR3 nucleotides: TGTGCCAGCAGCTTGGGTAACGCGGATGAGCAGTTCTTC. It yields the protein CASSLGNADEQFF.

This chain links TRBV11-2 with TRBJ2-1; D call uncertain. This CDR3 contains 16 residues. V lost 6 bases, J lost 0 bases, and 15 bases lay in between. Germline V CDR1 and CDR2: SGHAT, FQNNGV. In nucleotides, the CDR3 is TGTGCCAGCAGAAAAATACAGCTGAGCTCCTACAATGAGCAGTTCTTC. This encodes CASRKIQLSSYNEQFF.

The genes are TRBV28 and TRBJ2-1; 7 bases line up with TRBD1. Trimming cost V 6 bases and J 4 bases; bases outside gene matches: 3. CDR1 is MDHEN and CDR2 is SYDVKM in the germline V gene. The CDR3 contains 13 residues. CDR3 in amino acids: CASRTGLYNEQFF. The CDR3 coding sequence is TGTGCCAGCAGGACAGGGTTGTACAATGAGCAGTTCTTC.

The rearrangement joins TRBV2 to TRBJ1-4; possibly TRBD1 for D (5 bases). CDR3 length: 14 amino acids. V gave up 4 bases and J gave up 7 bases, with 13 bases separating them. Germline loops: CDR1 SNHLY, CDR2 FYNNEI. The CDR3 loop reads CASSVRRTREKLFF. CDR3 DNA: TGTGCCAGCAGTGTCCGACGGACACGTGAAAAACTGTTTTTT.

The CDR3 bases are TGTGCCAGCAGCAAAGCATTTAGTCAGGGGGGCCACTATGGCTACACCTTC. Protein: CASSKAFSQGGHYGYTF. V is TRBV21-1 and J is TRBJ1-2; the table's D call, TRBD1, was not checked against the DNA. TRBV21-1 is designated a pseudogene. The CDR3 consists of 17 residues.

The chain recombines TRBV6-1 with TRBJ1-2; 8 bases are shared with TRBD1. V lost 0 bases to trimming and J lost 5 bases; unmatched junction nucleotides: 5. The CDR3 is made up of 15 amino acids. Per the germline V gene, CDR1 is MNHNS and CDR2 is SASEGT. CDR3 in amino acids: CASSEAKDRVYGYTF. The CDR3 DNA sequence: TGTGCCAGCAGTGAAGCAAAGGACAGGGTATATGGCTACACCTTC.

This clone came up once. J is TRBJ2-2 and V is TRBV7-9; D is unclear. From germline, CDR1 is SEHNR and CDR2 FQNEAQ (reference sequence). There are 15 residues in the CDR3. The V and J ends lost 9 bases and 6 bases respectively, with 20 bases between them. The CDR3 spells CASNPASTWPGELFF. For the CDR3, the DNA is TGTGCCAGTAACCCGGCTAGTACGTGGCCCGGGGAGCTGTTTTTT.

The rearrangement joins TRBV19 to TRBJ2-2; 9 bases match TRBD1. CDR3 length equals 16 residues. CDR1 is LNHDA, CDR2 SQIVND, per germline (reference sequence). The ends lost 1 base at V and 2 bases at J; junction bases unmatched: 2. The CDR3 spells CASSIVQGANTGELFF. DNA of the CDR3: TGTGCCAGTAGTATAGTACAGGGGGCAAACACCGGGGAGCTGTTTTTT.

CDR3 sequence reads: CASSPTGDNYEQYF. In nucleotides, the CDR3 is TGCGCCAGCAGCCCGACAGGGGACAACTACGAGCAGTACTTC. The gene calls are TRBV5-1 and TRBJ2-7; 8 bases are shared with TRBD1. Looked up from germline, CDR1 is SGHRS and CDR2 is YFSETQ. The CDR3 contains 14 residues. The trim removed 4 bases at V and 3 bases at J, leaving 6 bases unmatched.

The CDR3 is CASSLEWTAVRGELFF. The CDR3 DNA reads TGTGCCAGCAGCTTGGAGTGGACAGCCGTCCGCGGGGAGCTGTTTTTT. The chain employs TRBV5-4 and TRBJ2-2; D perhaps matches TRBD1 (6 bases). The CDR3 is made up of 16 amino acids. Looked up from germline, CDR1 is SGHNT and CDR2 is YYREEE (reference sequence). Trimming removed 0 bases at V and 7 bases at J, with 16 bases between.

The chain is built from TRBV27 and TRBJ1-2; TRBD1 might be the D (5 bases). The CDR3 is made up of 14 amino acids. CDR1 is MNHEY, CDR2 SMNVEV, per germline (reference sequence). With 3 bases removed from V and 5 bases from J, the gap between germline ends came to 13 bases. The CDR3: CASSFSRQTYGYTF. CDR3 in DNA: TGTGCCAGCAGTTTTTCCAGACAGACGTATGGCTACACCTTC.

The chain combines TRBV19 with TRBJ2-7; D is unclear. The V gene lost 6 bases and the J gene lost 1 base, with 10 bases spanning the gap. The CDR3 has 13 residues. Germline CDR1 and CDR2: LNHDA and SQIVND (reference sequence). In nucleotides, the CDR3 is TGTGCCAGTAGCCTGTCTAGGTCCTACGAGCAGTACTTC. It codes for CASSLSRSYEQYF.

This sequence joins TRBV9 and TRBJ2-1; D gene ambiguous. Germline V gene sequence: CDR1 SGDLS, CDR2 YYNGEE. The CDR3 sequence is 14 residues long. V was trimmed by 0 bases and J by 8 bases, leaving 12 bases between them. CDR3 coding DNA: TGTGCCAGCAGCGTAGAAATCGGCCGGGATGAGCAGTTCTTC. The encoded protein is CASSVEIGRDEQFF.

About this clone: The germline gene is not matched at one end of the junction; a read error may be the cause. CDR3 in DNA: TGCGCCAGCAGCCAGGGCGTCGGCTACGAACAGTACTTC. As protein: CASSQGVGYEQYF. The chain combines TRBV4-3 with TRBJ2-7; no reliable D call. Germline V gene sequence: CDR1 LGHNA, CDR2 YSLEER. The CDR3 runs 13 residues.

This chain connects TRBV29-1 to TRBJ1-1, with D possibly matching TRBD1 (6 bases). CDR1 is SQVTM, CDR2 ANQGSEA, per germline. This CDR3 is 12 amino acids long. The V end lost 6 bases, the J end lost 1 base, and 9 bases lay between the germline ends. CDR3: CSVLGGNTEAFF. The CDR3 DNA reads as TGCAGCGTACTAGGGGGGAACACTGAAGCTTTCTTT.

This chain joins TRBV19 and TRBJ2-7; TRBD1 aligns across 8 bases. V shed 9 bases and J 8 bases; nucleotides not matched to a gene: 18. CDR3 length equals 15 residues. From germline, CDR1 is LNHDA and CDR2 SQIVND (reference sequence). The chain's CDR3 is CAREEAGTGDSKQYF. The CDR3 nucleotides are TGTGCCAGAGAGGAGGCCGGGACAGGAGACTCTAAGCAGTACTTC. Full variable domain (remainder filled in from reference TRBV19 and TRBJ2-7): DGGITQSPKYLFRKEGQNVTLSCEQNLNHDAMYWYRQDPGQGLRLIYYSQIVNDFQKGDIAEGYSVSREKKESFPLTVTSAQKNPTAFYLCAREEAGTGDSKQYFGPGTRLTVT.

This chain links TRBV19 with TRBJ2-7; TRBD1 agrees at 9 bases. After removal of 5 bases from V and 6 bases from J, the junction contained 11 bases not matched to a gene. Germline CDR1 and CDR2: LNHDA and SQIVND (reference sequence). The CDR3 contains 15 residues. The CDR3 DNA sequence: TGTGCCAGTAGTGTTACCGGGACAGGGAATTTCGAGCAGTACTTC. Encoded protein: CASSVTGTGNFEQYF.